These 18 T cell receptor beta chains originate from one sample sequenced in a study of Ad26.COV2.S vaccination and SARS-CoV-2 variants. Described treatment: roughly 18 received Ad26.COV2.S at low or high dose, single or two shots; 5 received placebo; per-sample allocation not given. The samples were gathered on day 63 after the first injection of vaccine or placebo. Data came from immunoSEQ multiplex PCR; TCRdb stores just in-frame clones and leaves some out. Of 300,000 to 400,000 clones in the sample, approximately 85% were seen once. The material sequenced was peripheral blood, taken in a trial of Ad26.COV2.S vaccine versus placebo. The receptors stem from a person aged 18-65 years who received the Ad26.COV2.S COVID-19 vaccine or a placebo.

This clone showed up just once. The chain combines TRBV10-1 with TRBJ1-1; no firm D call. The CDR3 is 14 amino acids. The V end lost 1 base, the J end lost 5 bases, and 11 bases lay between the germline ends. Per germline, CDR1 WNHNN and CDR2 SYGVQD (reference sequence). CDR3 coding DNA: TGCGCCAGCAGTGAGTTCGTGGGAAGGACTGAAGCTTTCTTT. Protein: CASSEFVGRTEAFF.

This rearrangement joins TRBV6-2 or TRBV6-3 to TRBJ2-5; D remains unclear. The ends were cut back, 1 base at V and 5 bases at J, with 5 bases in the middle. The CDR3 is 12 amino acids. The germline CDR1 and CDR2 sequences are MNHEY and SVGEGT. CDR3 protein: CASSYFWETQYF. The CDR3 DNA follows: TGTGCCAGCAGTTACTTTTGGGAGACCCAGTACTTC.

This chain uses TRBV19 with TRBJ1-2, with D perhaps matching TRBD1 (6 bases). V lost 4 bases to trimming and J lost 8 bases, with 11 bases between them. Per germline, CDR1 LNHDA and CDR2 SQIVND (reference sequence). This CDR3 has 12 amino acids. In nucleotides, the CDR3 is TGTGCCAGTAGTAAAAACAGGGACGGCTACACCTTC. Translation: CASSKNRDGYTF.

The V gene is TRBV19, the J gene TRBJ2-4, with D possibly being TRBD1 or TRBD2 (5 bases each). This CDR3 has 16 amino acids. Trimming took off 3 bases at V and 3 bases at J, with 15 bases between the two ends. The germline V gene has CDR1 LNHDA and CDR2 SQIVND (reference sequence). The CDR3 sequence is CASSMLAGAGKNIQYF. DNA of the CDR3: TGTGCCAGTAGTATGCTTGCCGGGGCCGGCAAAAACATTCAGTACTTC.

The chain recombines TRBV5-1 with TRBJ2-1; 11 positions agree with TRBD2. The CDR3 has 14 residues. Germline V gene sequence: CDR1 SGHRS, CDR2 YFSETQ. Germline trimming cut 9 bases from V and 16 bases from J; bases unmatched to any gene: 18. The CDR3 nucleotides read TGCGCCACCTCGCCGGGACTAGCGGCCCGGGGCCCCTTCTTC. Its translation is CATSPGLAARGPFF. Supplemented by reference TRBV5-1 and TRBJ2-1, the full variable domain reads KAGVTQTPRYLIKTRGQQVTLSCSPISGHRSVSWYQQTPGQGLQFLFEYFSETQRNKGNFPGRFSGRQFSNSRSEMNVSTLELGDSALYLCATSPGLAARGPFFGPGTRLTVL.

The chain couples TRBV11-2 to TRBJ2-2; 10 positions match TRBD2. The CDR3 is made up of 15 amino acids. The V and J ends lost 4 bases and 8 bases, in that order; junction bases with no gene match: 7. Germline V gene data show CDR1 as SGHAT and CDR2 as FQNNGV. CDR3 coding DNA: TGTGCCAGCAGCTCCATAGCGGGAGGACAAGGGGAGCTGTTTTTT. It encodes CASSSIAGGQGELFF.

The genes are TRBV6-5 and TRBJ2-1, with unresolved D. The CDR3 runs 16 residues. Looked up from germline, CDR1 is MNHEY and CDR2 is SVGAGI. The V and J ends lost 0 bases and 0 bases respectively, with 9 bases between them. As DNA, the CDR3 is TGTGCCAGCAGTTACTCCCTAGTTCTCTCCTACAATGAGCAGTTCTTC. Translation: CASSYSLVLSYNEQFF.

In this sample, this clone turned up a few times. The rearrangement joins TRBV3-1 (or the pseudogene TRBV3-2) to TRBJ2-7, with D possibly TRBD2 on 5 matching bases. Trimming pared 6 bases from V and 2 bases from J, leaving 17 bases between. Per the germline V gene, CDR1 is LGHDT and CDR2 is YNNKEL (reference sequence). This CDR3 is built from 15 residues. Here the CDR3 reads CASSPRASGAYEQYF. The CDR3 DNA reads TGTGCCAGCAGTCCTAGGGCCAGCGGAGCCTACGAGCAGTACTTC.

The chain links TRBV9 to TRBJ1-2; D not resolved. V was clipped by 2 bases and J by 8 bases, with 19 bases between them. CDR1 and CDR2 from the germline V gene are SGDLS and YYNGEE. This CDR3 spans 15 amino acids. The CDR3 sequence is CASSVREGQFGGYTF. For the CDR3, the DNA is TGTGCCAGCAGCGTGCGAGAGGGTCAATTCGGAGGCTACACCTTC.

The V and J genes are TRBV13 and TRBJ2-7, with 7 bases fitting TRBD2. Germline CDR1 and CDR2: PRHDT and FYEKMQ (reference sequence). Trimming removed 5 bases from V and 4 bases from J; junction bases left unmatched: 5. The CDR3 spans 13 residues. This CDR3 is CASSHSGTYEQYF. CDR3 coding DNA: TGTGCCAGCAGCCACAGCGGGACTTACGAGCAGTACTTC.

The rearrangement uses TRBV15 and TRBJ2-2; 10 bases match TRBD1. Germline V gives CDR1 LNHNV, CDR2 YYDKDF (reference sequence). The V and J ends lost 1 base and 6 bases, in that order; junction bases with no gene match: 5. This CDR3 has 16 residues. This CDR3 reads CATSRGTGGYAGELFF. DNA of the CDR3: TGTGCCACCAGCAGAGGGACAGGGGGATATGCCGGGGAGCTGTTTTTT. Filled out from reference TRBV15 and TRBJ2-2, the complete variable domain reads DAMVIQNPRYQVTQFGKPVTLSCSQTLNHNVMYWYQQKSSQAPKLLFHYYDKDFNNEADTPDNFQSRRPNTSFCFLDIRSPGLGDTAMYLCATSRGTGGYAGELFFGEGSRLTVL.

The rearrangement uses TRBV6-5 and TRBJ2-4; perhaps TRBD1 as D (6 bases). The CDR3 totals 12 residues. Looked up from germline, CDR1 is MNHEY and CDR2 is SVGAGI. V was cut by 6 bases and J by 6 bases, with 9 bases left in between. The CDR3, as DNA: TGTGCCAGCAGCGAGGACAGAAACATTCAGTACTTC. Its translation is CASSEDRNIQYF.

The DNA of the CDR3 is TGTGCCAGCAGTTACGGCCGGGACCCTCAACCCGAGCAGTACTTC. Its protein product is CASSYGRDPQPEQYF. V and J are TRBV6-2 or TRBV6-3 and TRBJ2-7; D may correspond to TRBD1 or TRBD2 (5 bases each). Trimming removed 2 bases at V and 6 bases at J, with 17 bases between. The CDR3 is made up of 15 amino acids. Germline V gene sequence: CDR1 MNHEY, CDR2 SVGEGT.

The chain uses TRBV7-2 and TRBJ2-3; TRBD2 matches at 7 bases. The CDR3 loop spans 15 amino acids. V was pared by 1 base and J by 6 bases, with 7 bases of the junction left unmatched. The V gene's germline CDR1 is SGHTA and CDR2 FQGNSA. The CDR3 sequence is CASSLGGGSGDTQYF. The CDR3 nucleotides read TGTGCCAGCAGCTTAGGTGGCGGGAGTGGTGATACGCAGTATTTT.

This rearrangement joins TRBV30 to TRBJ2-2; 10 bases are a match to TRBD1. Germline V gene data show CDR1 as GTSNPN and CDR2 as SVGIG (reference sequence). The V gene end was trimmed by 5 bases and the J gene end by 6 bases; junction bases not matched to a gene: 6. CDR3 length: 14 residues. CDR3 residues: CAWATGTGAGELFF. The DNA for the CDR3 is TGTGCCTGGGCAACCGGGACAGGGGCCGGGGAGCTGTTTTTT.

V usage is TRBV27 and J usage is TRBJ1-1; possible D gene TRBD1, 6 bases. V lost 6 bases and J lost 1, with 9 bases in between. Per the germline V gene, CDR1 is MNHEY and CDR2 is SMNVEV (reference sequence). The CDR3 is made up of 13 amino acids. The CDR3, as DNA: TGTGCCAGCAGACTGACAGGGAACACTGAAGCTTTCTTT. Protein product: CASRLTGNTEAFF.

This chain connects TRBV29-1 to TRBJ1-5, with 7 bases aligning to TRBD1. The V gene's germline CDR1 is SQVTM and CDR2 ANQGSEA. Germline trimming cut 7 bases from V and 6 bases from J; bases unmatched to any gene: 9. CDR3 length equals 13 residues. The CDR3 sequence: CSAIQGLGQPQHF. The CDR3 DNA sequence: TGCAGCGCCATACAGGGGTTGGGTCAGCCCCAGCATTTT.

The table lists this clone with a count of one. The chain joins TRBV7-9 to TRBJ1-1; TRBD1 matches at 8 bases. Unmatched junction bases numbered 9, after V lost 5 bases and J lost 4 bases. The CDR3 length is 15 residues. Germline V CDR1 and CDR2: SEHNR, FQNEAQ (reference sequence). The CDR3 DNA reads as TGTGCCAGCAGCACCCAGGGGGCGGGGGGCACTGAAGCTTTCTTT. It encodes CASSTQGAGGTEAFF.